The clone carrying this T cell receptor beta chain occurred a few times. The sample comes from a study of blood T cell repertoires in COVID-19. Background on the study: COVID-19 samples collected from the United States, Italy and Spain covered acute and convalescent phases.

The CDR3 is 15 residues long. Per germline, CDR1 MNHNS and CDR2 SASEGT. The ends lost 2 bases at V and 4 bases at J; junction bases unmatched: 6. Repertoires were generated with immunoSEQ multiplex PCR, while TCRdb's copy carries only in-frame clones and drops some. This sample has about 220,000 clones, with around 89% found just once. The participants were between roughly 18 and 89 years old and came from under 25 US areas. The sequencing sample was made of PBMCs or T cells enriched from blood (not recorded which). The V call is TRBV6-1, the J call TRBJ2-3; 7 nucleotides align to TRBD2. This receptor was identified in a woman aged 40 to 49 with acute COVID-19. Here the CDR3 reads CASSEKGAGSDTQYF. The CDR3 DNA follows: TGTGCCAGCAGTGAAAAAGGAGCGGGATCAGATACGCAGTATTTT.